This entry concerns a single TCR beta chain. The data stem from a study of T cell responses to AZD1222 COVID-19 vaccine. TCRdb keeps only in-frame clones here, not all; method: immunoSEQ multiplex PCR. This sample has about 150,000 clones, with around nine tenths found just once. Per the germline V gene, CDR1 is SGHTA and CDR2 is FQGTGA. There are 16 residues in the CDR3. With V trimmed by 5 bases and J by 9 bases, 13 bases remained unmatched. The receptor was isolated from an adult in good health. This specimen was peripheral blood, taken on day 0 of AZD1222 vaccination. This chain connects TRBV7-3 to TRBJ2-1; TRBD2 aligns across 10 bases. CDR3 protein: CASSQAAGLAFGEQFF. The CDR3, as DNA: TGTGCCAGCAGCCAGGCAGCGGGACTAGCGTTCGGTGAGCAGTTCTTC.